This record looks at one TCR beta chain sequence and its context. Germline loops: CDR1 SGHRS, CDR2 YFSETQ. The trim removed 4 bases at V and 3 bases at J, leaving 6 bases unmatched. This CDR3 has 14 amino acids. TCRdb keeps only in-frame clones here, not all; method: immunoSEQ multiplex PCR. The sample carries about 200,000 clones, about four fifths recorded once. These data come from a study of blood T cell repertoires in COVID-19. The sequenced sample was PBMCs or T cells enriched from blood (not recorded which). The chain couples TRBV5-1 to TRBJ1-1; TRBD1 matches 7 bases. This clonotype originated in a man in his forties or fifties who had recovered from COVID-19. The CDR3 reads CASSTQDRYTEAFF. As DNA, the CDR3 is TGCGCCAGCAGCACACAGGACAGGTACACTGAAGCTTTCTTT.